This TCR beta chain emerged from a study of cytotoxic CD8 clonotypes in ibrutinib-treated CLL. Notes on the study in general: Samples from sustained-remission and progressing patients were taken at different times. Measured clonality at baseline was greater than in age-matched healthy donors and tracked with circulating CD8+ T-cell counts. Stable or contracted on treatment, public clonotypes were also uncommon.

With respect to this clone: Antigen: not known.

The CDR3 spans 14 residues. The germline V gene has CDR1 SEHNR and CDR2 FQNEAQ (reference sequence). V was pared by 5 bases and J by 8 bases, with 9 bases of the junction left unmatched. Investigators sought sequencing depths of between 1 in 200,000 and 1 in 1 million T cells. The data were produced by immunoSEQ multiplex PCR, yet TCRdb's version contains in-frame clones alone and is incomplete. Of about 130,000 clones in the sample, around three quarters were seen once. The sample consisted of PBMCs, taken after 12 months of ibrutinib treatment. The chain recombines TRBV7-9 with TRBJ2-1; 7 bases map to TRBD2. The source is a human donor with chronic lymphocytic leukemia. For the CDR3, the DNA is TGTGCCAGCAGCCAAGGTGGGGCGGGAGATGAGCAGTTCTTC. Its translation is CASSQGGAGDEQFF.